The present entry profiles one T cell receptor beta chain with its context. No treatment of any kind had been given to any patient before thyroid surgery. This entry belongs to a study of metastatic and nonmetastatic thyroid tumors. TCRdb redid the clone calls on the PCR reads using MiXCR. The sample yields about 24,000 clones, roughly a quarter seen once. CDR3 size: 15 residues. V was clipped by 7 bases and J by 2 bases; unmatched bases: 3. Germline-derived CDR1 and CDR2 are MNHEY and SMNVEV (reference sequence). Sequencing was performed on tumor tissue. V and J are TRBV27 and TRBJ2-6, with TRBD2 matching 9 bases. The receptor comes from a male donor with papillary thyroid cancer or a benign thyroid nodule (not recorded which). Some clones in this sample may be carry-over from other donors' samples. As DNA, the CDR3 is TGTGCCAGCAAAGAGCGGGGGGCTGGGGCCAACGTCCTGACTTTC. As protein: CASKERGAGANVLTF.